The next 28 T cell receptor beta chains were all read from a single sample in a study of CD8+ T cells in alopecia areata (dated by TCRdb to between 2018 and 2020). Read against the paper, the sample's time point label means: baseline before oral tofacitinib. Library preparation was by the immunoSEQ multiplex PCR assay. For TCR sequencing, RNA was extracted from every sample and reverse transcribed into cDNA to serve as template. TCRdb holds this immuneACCESS table with in-frame rearrangements only. Some clones are missing; in checked studies, unresolved V genes explain under half, and the rest has no known cause. Here the sample has 100,000 to 150,000 clones; around 49% occur a single time. The ten largest make up 18% of the sample. Sequencing was performed on CD8+ T cells sorted from blood, taken at week 0. These receptors all come from a human donor with alopecia areata.

This clone was seen a few times. The chain uses TRBV6-6 and TRBJ2-2; tentative D call: TRBD2 (5 bases). From germline, CDR1 is MNHNY and CDR2 SVGAGI (reference sequence). The CDR3 contains 15 residues. Deletions cut 10 bases from V and 2 bases from J, with 17 bases between. The CDR3 region is CATTEWTPNTGELFF. The CDR3 bases are TGTGCCACTACGGAGTGGACTCCCAACACCGGGGAGCTGTTTTTT.

This clone was counted a few times. The rearrangement joins TRBV30 to TRBJ1-3; possible D gene TRBD1, 5 bases. V dropped 3 bases and J dropped 8 bases, with 14 bases sitting between them. Germline V gene data show CDR1 as GTSNPN and CDR2 as SVGIG (reference sequence). This CDR3 comprises 13 residues. CDR3 in DNA: TGTGCCTGGAGCCCGGGACTTGAATACACCATATATTTT. This translates into CAWSPGLEYTIYF.

The rearrangement uses TRBV6-5 and TRBJ2-5; the D is unclear. The CDR3 totals 11 residues. Trimming took off 6 bases at V and 4 bases at J, with 6 bases between the two ends. CDR1 and CDR2 from the germline V gene are MNHEY and SVGAGI. In DNA, the CDR3 is TGTGCCAGCAGCCTGGGAGAGACCCAGTACTTC. Translating gives CASSLGETQYF.

This clone was observed many times. The chain recombines TRBV6-1 with TRBJ2-6; a possible D gene is TRBD2 (6 bases). Germline CDR1 and CDR2: MNHNS and SASEGT. The V end lost 2 bases, the J end lost 2 bases, and 10 bases lay between the germline ends. This CDR3 spans 16 amino acids. The DNA of the CDR3 is TGTGCCAGCAGTGAATCAACGGGGGCTGGGGCCAACGTCCTGACTTTC. This gives the protein CASSESTGAGANVLTF.

V gene TRBV5-5 combines with J gene TRBJ1-1; the D gene is possibly TRBD1 (5 bases). CDR3 length equals 14 residues. Per germline, CDR1 SGHKS and CDR2 YYEKEE (reference sequence). Trimming took 4 bases from V and 0 from J, leaving 10 bases between them. CDR3 residues: CASSPWGLNTEAFF. The CDR3 coding sequence is TGTGCCAGCAGCCCCTGGGGCCTGAACACTGAAGCTTTCTTT.

In its sample, this clone was seen a few times. The V and J genes are TRBV19 and TRBJ2-2; 7 bases agree with TRBD2. V shed 1 base, J shed 3 bases, and the junction held 2 bases outside the gene matches. The germline gives CDR1 LNHDA, CDR2 SQIVND (reference sequence). This CDR3 region has 15 residues. CDR3 region: CASSIGEGYTGELFF. CDR3 sequence (DNA): TGTGCCAGTAGTATAGGGGAGGGTTACACCGGGGAGCTGTTTTTT.

This rearrangement joins TRBV27 to TRBJ2-2; no definite D call. Trimming took off 10 bases at V and 6 bases at J, with 12 bases between the two ends. Per the germline V gene, CDR1 is MNHEY and CDR2 is SMNVEV (reference sequence). The CDR3 has 12 residues. CDR3: CATKKGPGELFF. CDR3 bases: TGTGCCACCAAGAAAGGGCCCGGGGAGCTGTTTTTT.

This CDR3 reads CASSVPGEIGTEAFF. DNA of the CDR3: TGTGCCAGCAGCGTACCAGGGGAGATTGGTACTGAAGCTTTCTTT. This chain joins TRBV2 and TRBJ1-1; TRBD1 might be the D (6 bases). The CDR3 runs 15 residues. V was pared by 6 bases and J by 5 bases, with 19 bases between. CDR1 and CDR2 (germline): SNHLY, FYNNEI.

The CDR3 here is CASTATEGNEQFF. In nucleotides, the CDR3 is TGTGCCAGCACGGCTACCGAGGGCAATGAGCAGTTCTTC. This rearrangement joins TRBV2 to TRBJ2-1, with a tentative D call TRBD2 (5 bases). The CDR3 is 13 amino acids. Between the trimmed V and J ends, which lost 7 bases and 6 bases, there was a span of 13 bases. CDR1 and CDR2 (germline): SNHLY, FYNNEI.

The V gene is TRBV27, the J gene TRBJ1-1; the D is unclear. CDR3 size: 14 residues. Trimming shortened V by 6 bases and J by 3 bases, and 14 bases separated the two germline ends. CDR1 and CDR2 (germline): MNHEY, SMNVEV (reference sequence). The CDR3 DNA sequence: TGTGCCAGCAGCCTCGCAGGTGGCTACACTGAAGCTTTCTTT. Encoded protein: CASSLAGGYTEAFF.

The chain combines TRBV4-1 with TRBJ2-5; D unresolved. Germline CDR1 MGHRA, CDR2 YSYEKL. CDR3 length: 12 residues. V lost 3 bases and J 5 bases, leaving 7 bases between the germline ends. CDR3 region: CASSQLGETQYF. The CDR3 DNA reads as TGCGCCAGCAGCCAGCTAGGGGAGACCCAGTACTTC.

This clone was detected a few times. This chain links TRBV29-1 with TRBJ2-7; TRBD2 is a possible D gene (5 bases). Trimming stripped 7 bases from V and 6 bases from J, with 13 bases between. Germline V CDR1 and CDR2: SQVTM, ANQGSEA. CDR3 length: 11 residues. CDR3 bases: TGCAGCGCCCAGGAGGTTGGCGAGCAGTACTTC. It codes for CSAQEVGEQYF.

The rearrangement joins TRBV9 to TRBJ2-3; D possibly corresponds to TRBD1 (5 bases). The germline gives CDR1 SGDLS, CDR2 YYNGEE. The V end lost 6 bases, the J end lost 5 bases, and 13 bases lay between the germline ends. CDR3 length equals 13 residues. As DNA, the CDR3 is TGTGCCAGCATGGTCCAGGGCGAAGATACGCAGTATTTT. It encodes CASMVQGEDTQYF.

In this sample, this clone turned up once. The chain links TRBV5-6 to TRBJ1-1; unclear D gene. Germline V lookup: CDR1 SGHDT, CDR2 YYEEEE. The CDR3 has 12 amino acids. V was clipped by 0 bases and J by 8 bases, with 8 bases between them. The CDR3 region has the DNA TGTGCCAGCAGCTTGGCTGACTGGGAAGCTTTCTTT. Translation: CASSLADWEAFF.

As DNA, the CDR3 is TGTGCCTGGAGCCCGGCCGTGAACACTGAAGCTTTCTTT. This translates into CAWSPAVNTEAFF. The chain joins TRBV30 to TRBJ1-1, with D unclear. V was shortened by 3 bases and J by 0 bases, with 8 bases between the two germline ends. This CDR3 has 13 residues. The germline CDR1 and CDR2 sequences are GTSNPN and SVGIG (reference sequence).

V is TRBV5-6 and J is TRBJ1-1; D uncertain. V lost 7 bases and J 3 bases, leaving 7 bases between the germline ends. CDR1 is SGHDT and CDR2 is YYEEEE in the germline V gene. The CDR3 is 11 residues long. The CDR3 loop is CASSGDTEAFF. As DNA, the CDR3 is TGTGCCAGCTCGGGAGACACTGAAGCTTTCTTT.

The chain is built from TRBV4-1 and TRBJ2-5; TRBD2 agrees at 8 bases. This CDR3 spans 15 amino acids. The V segment lost 4 bases and the J segment 4 bases; nucleotides outside the gene matches: 8. Germline CDR1 and CDR2: MGHRA and YSYEKL. The DNA of the CDR3 is TGCGCCAGCAGCCGGATCGGGGGGGCCGGAGAGACCCAGTACTTC. It translates to CASSRIGGAGETQYF.

This clone was recorded a few times. The chain combines TRBV29-1 with TRBJ1-2; TRBD1 agrees at 7 bases. CDR3 size: 12 residues. Per germline, CDR1 SQVTM and CDR2 ANQGSEA. V was clipped by 8 bases and J by 3 bases; unmatched bases: 6. CDR3 sequence reads: CSTDDRDYGYTF. CDR3 bases: TGCAGCACCGACGACAGGGACTATGGCTACACCTTC.

This chain joins TRBV27 and TRBJ1-5; no reliable D call. The CDR3 runs 14 residues. V shed 5 bases and J shed 2 bases, with 10 bases lying between them. Germline CDR1 and CDR2: MNHEY and SMNVEV (reference sequence). CDR3 in DNA: TGTGCCAGCAGTGCGACGGGTGGCAATCAGCCCCAGCATTTT. Its protein product is CASSATGGNQPQHF.

The V call is TRBV30, the J call TRBJ1-6, with unresolved D. V lost 2 bases and J 7 bases, leaving 15 bases between the germline ends. CDR1 and CDR2 from the germline V gene are GTSNPN and SVGIG (reference sequence). This CDR3 has 15 amino acids. CDR3 loop: CAWSSPAVANSPLHF. As DNA, the CDR3 is TGTGCCTGGAGTTCTCCAGCGGTGGCCAATTCACCCCTCCACTTT.

J is TRBJ2-7 and V is TRBV27; no definite D call. Trimming cost V 3 bases and J 4 bases, with 10 bases left between them. The CDR3 has 13 residues. The germline CDR1 and CDR2 sequences are MNHEY and SMNVEV (reference sequence). The CDR3 protein is CASSFSREYEQYF. CDR3 in DNA: TGTGCCAGCAGTTTTTCGAGAGAATACGAGCAGTACTTC.

This clone was recorded a few times. The gene calls are TRBV7-9 and TRBJ1-1; unclear D gene. The CDR3 sequence is 13 residues long. The germline gives CDR1 SEHNR, CDR2 FQNEAQ (reference sequence). V lost 7 bases to trimming and J lost 3 bases, with 12 bases between them. CDR3 amino acids: CASTTGRDTEAFF. The CDR3 coding sequence is TGTGCCAGCACTACCGGACGGGACACTGAAGCTTTCTTT.

V usage is TRBV4-1 and J usage is TRBJ2-1; D perhaps matches TRBD2 (6 bases). Germline V CDR1 and CDR2: MGHRA, YSYEKL. The CDR3 has 17 residues. Trimming cost V 0 bases and J 2 bases, with 14 bases left between them. The CDR3 sequence: CASSQDDGEAAYNEQFF. As DNA, the CDR3 is TGCGCCAGCAGCCAAGACGACGGGGAGGCCGCCTACAATGAGCAGTTCTTC.

V usage is TRBV4-2 and J usage is TRBJ2-7; D unclear. There are 16 residues in the CDR3. Germline-derived CDR1 and CDR2 are LGHNA and YNFKEQ. V was clipped by 1 base and J by 4 bases, with 17 bases between them. The CDR3 bases are TGTGCCAGCAGCCAAGCGGCGGACCTGTATGGGTACGAGCAGTACTTC. Protein product: CASSQAADLYGYEQYF.

This clone was found a few times. The V gene is TRBV29-1, the J gene TRBJ2-2, with D perhaps TRBD2 (6 bases). The CDR3 totals 14 residues. Germline assignment: CDR1 SQVTM and CDR2 ANQGSEA. The V and J ends lost 7 bases and 3 bases respectively, with 15 bases between them. The CDR3 bases are TGCAGCGGGAAAGGAGGGCTCGACACCGGGGAGCTGTTTTTT. Translated: CSGKGGLDTGELFF.

This clone has more than one count but fewer than ten. The genes are TRBV5-6 and TRBJ1-4; D might be TRBD1 (5 bases). CDR1 and CDR2 from the germline V gene are SGHDT and YYEEEE. CDR3 size: 14 residues. Trimming took 4 bases from V and 8 from J, leaving 15 bases between them. CDR3 loop: CASSLEGVREKLFF. Written as DNA, the CDR3 is TGTGCCAGCAGCCTTGAAGGGGTTCGGGAAAAACTGTTTTTT.

A few counts support this clone. This rearrangement joins TRBV4-3 to TRBJ1-5, with 7 bases lining up with TRBD1. Germline lookup yields CDR1 LGHNA and CDR2 YSLEER. The CDR3 has 15 residues. The V gene end was trimmed by 2 bases and the J gene end by 3 bases; junction bases not matched to a gene: 4. CDR3 coding DNA: TGCGCCAGCAGCCAAACGACAGGGAACAATCAGCCCCAGCATTTT. Amino acids: CASSQTTGNNQPQHF.

The CDR3 loop is CASSLWTSGWIDTQYF. The CDR3 bases are TGTGCCAGCAGCTTATGGACTAGCGGGTGGATAGATACGCAGTATTTT. V and J are TRBV5-6 and TRBJ2-3, with 11 bases identical to TRBD2. Trimming at V came to 2 bases and at J to 5 bases, leaving 7 bases not matched to a gene. Germline V gene sequence: CDR1 SGHDT, CDR2 YYEEEE. The CDR3 sequence is 16 residues long. Combining the CDR3 with reference TRBV5-6 and TRBJ2-3 gives the whole variable domain DAGVTQSPTHLIKTRGQQVTLRCSPKSGHDTVSWYQQALGQGPQFIFQYYEEEERQRGNFPDRFSGHQFPNYSSELNVNALLLGDSALYLCASSLWTSGWIDTQYFGPGTRLTVL.